Shown below are 31 T cell receptor beta chains from a single sample sequenced in a study of blood T cell repertoires in COVID-19. The data were produced by immunoSEQ multiplex PCR, yet TCRdb's version contains in-frame clones alone and is incomplete. This table holds around 250,000 clones, about nine tenths found once. The sample consisted of PBMCs or T cells enriched from blood (not recorded which). The receptors come from a man aged 50 to 59 who had been exposed to COVID-19.

The CDR3 sequence is CASSSRTSSNEQFF. For the CDR3, the DNA is TGTGCCAGCAGCTCCCGGACTTCGAGCAATGAGCAGTTCTTC. This sequence joins TRBV11-3 and TRBJ2-1; weak D call: TRBD2 (5 bases). Trimming shortened V by 4 bases and J by 6 bases, and 13 bases separated the two germline ends. Germline V gene lookup returns CDR1 SGHNT and CDR2 YENEEA. The CDR3 totals 14 residues.

This clone has more than one count but fewer than ten. V gene TRBV5-1 combines with J gene TRBJ2-2; possible D gene TRBD1, 6 bases. V was shortened by 6 bases and J by 1 base, with 16 bases between the two germline ends. The CDR3 sequence is 16 residues long. From germline, CDR1 is SGHRS and CDR2 YFSETQ. The CDR3 is CASTYSGTMNTGELFF. In DNA, the CDR3 is TGCGCCAGCACCTACTCCGGGACAATGAACACCGGGGAGCTGTTTTTT.

This clone came up once. The chain employs TRBV28 and TRBJ1-5, with TRBD1 matching 8 bases. The trim removed 4 bases at V and 5 bases at J, leaving 7 bases unmatched. Germline V gene sequence: CDR1 MDHEN, CDR2 SYDVKM. This CDR3 contains 15 residues. This CDR3 is CASSWTGRRHQPQHF. CDR3 DNA sequence: TGTGCCAGCAGTTGGACAGGGCGGCGGCATCAGCCCCAGCATTTT. The full variable domain, completed using reference TRBV28 and TRBJ1-5, is DVKVTQSSRYLVKRTGEKVFLECVQDMDHENMFWYRQDPGLGLRLIYFSYDVKMKEKGDIPEGYSVSREKKERFSLILESASTNQTSMYLCASSWTGRRHQPQHFGDGTRLSIL.

V gene TRBV28 combines with J gene TRBJ2-1; a weak D match, TRBD2 (5 bases). Germline V gene sequence: CDR1 MDHEN, CDR2 SYDVKM. The CDR3 spans 14 residues. V was trimmed by 6 bases and J by 3 bases, leaving 12 bases between them. The CDR3 bases are TGTGCCAGCAGCCTGACGGGGAACTACAATGAGCAGTTCTTC. Its protein product is CASSLTGNYNEQFF.

The V gene is TRBV6-5, the J gene TRBJ1-3, with unresolved D. The CDR3 length is 15 residues. Germline values: CDR1 MNHEY, CDR2 SVGAGI. V lost 2 bases and J 3 bases, leaving 11 bases between the germline ends. The CDR3 loop is CASSYGTAFGNTIYF. Written as DNA, the CDR3 is TGTGCCAGCAGTTACGGTACAGCTTTTGGAAACACCATATATTTT.

V usage is TRBV19 and J usage is TRBJ2-1; 8 bases fit TRBD1. CDR3 length: 13 amino acids. V lost 7 bases and J lost 3; bases outside the gene matches: 2. The germline V gene encodes CDR1 LNHDA and CDR2 SQIVND (reference sequence). CDR3 protein: CASTDRVYNEQFF. CDR3 sequence (DNA): TGTGCCAGTACGGACAGGGTCTACAATGAGCAGTTCTTC.

The rearrangement joins TRBV28 to TRBJ1-5, with TRBD1 matching over 7 bases. After removal of 10 bases from V and 2 bases from J, the junction contained 14 bases not matched to a gene. The CDR3 sequence is 16 residues long. Germline values: CDR1 MDHEN, CDR2 SYDVKM. CDR3 amino acids: CATTLLGQGGNQPQHF. CDR3 bases: TGTGCCACTACACTTTTGGGGCAGGGGGGCAATCAGCCCCAGCATTTT.

The V call is TRBV6-4, the J call TRBJ1-5; D is ambiguous. Trimming shortened V by 8 bases and J by 6 bases, and 5 bases separated the two germline ends. The length of the CDR3 is 10 residues. Germline lookup yields CDR1 MRHNA and CDR2 SNTAGT. CDR3 loop: CASLSQPQHF. CDR3 bases: TGTGCCAGCCTGTCTCAGCCCCAGCATTTT.

To note about this clone: The same CDR3 also results from other DNA sequences found in this sample. The V gene is TRBV11-3, the J gene TRBJ1-1; 7 nucleotides match TRBD1. Looked up from germline, CDR1 is SGHNT and CDR2 is YENEEA. Trimming removed 5 bases from V and 1 base from J; junction bases left unmatched: 1. The CDR3 is made up of 13 amino acids. The CDR3 reads CASSRTGNTEAFF. Here the CDR3 DNA reads TGTGCCAGCAGCCGGACAGGGAACACTGAAGCTTTCTTT. Drawing the rest from reference TRBV11-3 and TRBJ1-1, the complete variable domain is EAGVVQSPRYKIIEKKQPVAFWCNPISGHNTLYWYLQNLGQGPELLIRYENEEAVDDSQLPKDRFSAERLKGVDSTLKIQPAELGDSAVYLCASSRTGNTEAFFGQGTRLTVV.

The chain links TRBV19 to TRBJ2-1; 8 bases are shared with TRBD1. CDR3 length: 15 residues. CDR1 and CDR2 from the germline V gene are LNHDA and SQIVND (reference sequence). After removal of 6 bases from V and 4 bases from J, the junction contained 8 bases not matched to a gene. The CDR3 sequence: CASSGQGRGYNEQFF. The DNA of the CDR3 is TGTGCCAGTAGCGGACAGGGCCGTGGGTACAATGAGCAGTTCTTC.

The rearrangement joins TRBV28 to TRBJ2-5, with D tentatively TRBD2 (5 bases). Germline V gives CDR1 MDHEN, CDR2 SYDVKM. This CDR3 spans 16 amino acids. V was clipped by 7 bases and J by 2 bases, with 20 bases between them. The CDR3 sequence is CASTTGGEGIQETQYF. The CDR3 DNA reads as TGTGCCAGCACCACGGGTGGAGAGGGCATACAAGAGACCCAGTACTTC.

V and J are TRBV28 and TRBJ1-2; D unclear. Germline CDR1 reads MDHEN; CDR2 reads SYDVKM. With 3 bases removed from V and 6 bases from J, the gap between germline ends came to 14 bases. The CDR3 sequence is 14 residues long. CDR3 DNA sequence: TGTGCCAGCAGTTTCCCGTCTGGGAGAAATGGCTACACCTTC. Its translation is CASSFPSGRNGYTF.

The gene calls are TRBV2 and TRBJ1-1; tentatively, D is TRBD1 (5 bases). Germline values: CDR1 SNHLY, CDR2 FYNNEI. The CDR3 contains 13 residues. V was clipped by 2 bases and J by 11 bases, with 15 bases between them. In DNA, the CDR3 is TGTGCCAGCAGTGAACTGACAGAATTCGATGCTTTCTTT. It specifies CASSELTEFDAFF.

The chain uses TRBV4-1 and TRBJ2-7; D might be TRBD2 (8 bases). The CDR3 extends over 20 amino acids. Germline CDR1 reads MGHRA; CDR2 reads YSYEKL. V was trimmed by 0 bases and J by 3 bases, leaving 27 bases between them. The CDR3 nucleotides are TGCGCCAGCAGCCAAGATGGACCCCACAGGGGAGCGGGAGAGGTCTACGAGCAGTACGTC. It codes for CASSQDGPHRGAGEVYEQYV.

V and J are TRBV27 and TRBJ2-1; 9 positions match TRBD1. Germline V gene sequence: CDR1 MNHEY, CDR2 SMNVEV (reference sequence). V shed 6 bases, J shed 7 bases, and the junction held 4 bases outside the gene matches. CDR3 size: 13 residues. The DNA of the CDR3 is TGTGCCAGCAGATGGGACAGGGAGAATGAGCAGTTCTTC. It yields the protein CASRWDRENEQFF.

V and J are TRBV3-1 (or the pseudogene TRBV3-2) and TRBJ2-6, with D possibly TRBD1 on 6 matching bases. V lost 5 bases, J lost 0 bases, and 11 bases lay in between. This CDR3 region has 16 residues. The V gene's germline CDR1 is LGHDT and CDR2 YNNKEL (reference sequence). The DNA of the CDR3 is TGTGCCAGCAGCATCGACAGGAGCTCTGGGGCCAACGTCCTGACTTTC. Its protein product is CASSIDRSSGANVLTF.

The rearrangement uses TRBV18 and TRBJ1-3; D may be TRBD1 (6 bases). CDR3 length: 18 amino acids. Germline V lookup: CDR1 KGHSH, CDR2 LQKENI. The ends were cut back, 3 bases at V and 0 bases at J, with 18 bases in the middle. The CDR3 protein is CASSPPNPDRNSGNTIYF. The CDR3 nucleotides are TGTGCCAGCTCACCCCCGAACCCTGACAGGAACTCTGGAAACACCATATATTTT.

This clone was seen just once. The V gene is TRBV2, the J gene TRBJ1-2; no definite D call. The V end lost 5 bases, the J end lost 7 bases, and 11 bases lay between the germline ends. Germline CDR1 SNHLY, CDR2 FYNNEI. The CDR3 is 12 residues long. CDR3 residues: CASSITVRGYTF. CDR3 DNA: TGTGCCAGCAGTATTACAGTCCGTGGCTACACCTTC.

This clone was recorded only once. J is TRBJ1-2 and V is TRBV11-2; 7 nucleotides agree with TRBD1. The CDR3 is made up of 16 amino acids. V trimming: 1 base; J trimming: 5 bases; junction bases outside the gene matches: 10. Per the germline V gene, CDR1 is SGHAT and CDR2 is FQNNGV. CDR3 loop: CASSLGEGQRIYGYTF. The CDR3 region has the DNA TGTGCCAGCAGCTTAGGAGAGGGACAGCGAATTTATGGCTACACCTTC.

This clone appeared a few times. CDR3 in DNA: TGCGCCAGCAGCGTTCAGGGTTCAGGAAACACCATATATTTT. Amino acid sequence: CASSVQGSGNTIYF. The J gene is TRBJ1-3, the V gene TRBV5-1; TRBD1 might be the D (5 bases). Deletions cut 4 bases from V and 4 bases from J, with 12 bases between. Germline loops: CDR1 SGHRS, CDR2 YFSETQ. The CDR3 length is 14 residues. The full variable domain, rest sourced from reference TRBV5-1 and TRBJ1-3, is KAGVTQTPRYLIKTRGQQVTLSCSPISGHRSVSWYQQTPGQGLQFLFEYFSETQRNKGNFPGRFSGRQFSNSRSEMNVSTLELGDSALYLCASSVQGSGNTIYFGEGSWLTVV.

V and J are TRBV29-1 and TRBJ1-2; D may be TRBD1 (5 bases). Per germline, CDR1 SQVTM and CDR2 ANQGSEA. Trimming removed 4 bases at V and 2 bases at J, with 8 bases between. The CDR3 runs 12 residues. The CDR3 region has the DNA TGCAGCGTTGTGCAGGGAAACTATGGCTACACCTTC. It yields the protein CSVVQGNYGYTF. The full variable domain, rest sourced from reference TRBV29-1 and TRBJ1-2, is SAVISQKPSRDICQRGTSLTIQCQVDSQVTMMFWYRQQPGQSLTLIATANQGSEATYESGFVIDKFPISRPNLTFSTLTVSNMSPEDSSIYLCSVVQGNYGYTFGSGTRLTVV.

The V call is TRBV29-1, the J call TRBJ1-1, with D possibly being TRBD1 (5 bases). V was cut by 2 bases and J by 6 bases, with 16 bases left in between. This CDR3 is 14 amino acids long. Germline V gives CDR1 SQVTM, CDR2 ANQGSEA. The CDR3 region has the DNA TGCAGCGTTGAACGACGGGGGGATGTGGCTGAAGCTTTCTTT. Translation gives CSVERRGDVAEAFF.

The V and J genes are TRBV3-1 (or the pseudogene TRBV3-2) and TRBJ2-2; 8 bases line up with TRBD2. The CDR3 loop spans 17 amino acids. Germline CDR1 LGHDT, CDR2 YNNKEL (reference sequence). V lost 4 bases, J lost 6 bases, and 13 bases stayed unmatched. In nucleotides, the CDR3 is TGTGCCAGCAGCCGGACAAGCAGGAGACTAGCGTCCGGGGAGCTGTTTTTT. Translated: CASSRTSRRLASGELFF.

The V and J genes are TRBV6-5 and TRBJ2-7, with D possibly being TRBD1 (5 bases). With 0 bases removed from V and 3 bases from J, the gap between germline ends came to 9 bases. Germline V CDR1 and CDR2: MNHEY, SVGAGI. The CDR3 consists of 14 residues. This CDR3 is CASSYSQGNYEQYV. The CDR3 nucleotides are TGTGCCAGCAGTTACTCCCAGGGTAACTACGAGCAGTACGTC.

J is TRBJ2-3 and V is TRBV2; 9 nucleotides match TRBD1. CDR3 length: 14 residues. The junction had 4 bases not matched to a gene; V was cut back by 6 bases and J by 3 bases. In germline, CDR1 is SNHLY, CDR2 FYNNEI. This CDR3 is CASRRDRATDTQYF. In DNA form, the CDR3 reads TGTGCCAGCAGGAGGGACAGGGCGACAGATACGCAGTATTTT.

The V call is TRBV30, the J call TRBJ2-7; D might be TRBD1 (6 bases). Germline V gene lookup returns CDR1 GTSNPN and CDR2 SVGIG (reference sequence). Trimming left V 2 bases short and J 7 bases short, with 15 bases between. This CDR3 is 13 amino acids long. The CDR3 region is CAWSNAGAREQYV. The CDR3 nucleotides read TGTGCCTGGAGTAACGCAGGGGCTAGGGAGCAGTACGTC.

The chain couples TRBV7-3 to TRBJ1-1; D is ambiguous. CDR1 and CDR2 from the germline V gene are SGHTA and FQGTGA. The CDR3 extends over 13 amino acids. The V end lost 1 base, the J end lost 8 bases, and 11 bases lay between the germline ends. Written as DNA, the CDR3 is TGTGCCAGCAGCTTAAGTCCGGGGTACGAAGCTTTCTTT. This codes for CASSLSPGYEAFF.

The V and J genes are TRBV9 and TRBJ1-1; D remains unclear. The CDR3 spans 14 residues. Germline CDR1 and CDR2: SGDLS and YYNGEE. V lost 0 bases and J 10 bases, leaving 16 bases between the germline ends. The CDR3 DNA reads as TGTGCCAGCAGCGTAGATGCGCGGCAGCCCGGAGCTTTCTTT. It specifies CASSVDARQPGAFF.

The chain is built from TRBV5-5 and TRBJ2-7, with 8 bases fitting TRBD1. CDR1 and CDR2 from the germline V gene are SGHKS and YYEKEE (reference sequence). This CDR3 spans 12 amino acids. Trimming at V came to 2 bases and at J to 9 bases, leaving 4 bases not matched to a gene. The CDR3 DNA reads as TGTGCCAGCAGCTTCTCAGGGGGCGTGCAGTACGTC. Translating it yields CASSFSGGVQYV.

This clone was observed once. The rearrangement links TRBV10-2 to TRBJ2-5; TRBD2 is a possible D gene (6 bases). There are 16 residues in the CDR3. Trimming cost V 1 base and J 5 bases, with 17 bases left between them. CDR1 and CDR2 from the germline V gene are WSHSY and SAAADI. The CDR3 DNA reads TGCGCCAGCAGTGAGTGGAGGGGTTGGGGCCGGGAGACCCAGTACTTC. Translation gives CASSEWRGWGRETQYF.

About this clone: This specimen includes other DNA sequences encoding the same CDR3. The gene calls are TRBV5-1 and TRBJ1-4; TRBD1 aligns across 10 bases. CDR1 is SGHRS and CDR2 is YFSETQ in the germline V gene. The CDR3 has 15 residues. V lost 0 bases and J lost 7; bases outside the gene matches: 3. The CDR3 region has the DNA TGCGCCAGCAGCTTGGGGGACAGGGGAGGTGAAAAACTGTTTTTT. This gives the protein CASSLGDRGGEKLFF.